The clone carrying this T cell receptor (beta chain) was observed a few times. Trimming shortened V by 0 bases and J by 5 bases, and 15 bases separated the two germline ends. The CDR3 length is 16 residues. Germline V gene data show CDR1 as SGDLS and CDR2 as YYNGEE. These data come from a study of OX40 agonist ivuxolimab in advanced cancers. TCRdb keeps only in-frame clones here, not all; method: immunoSEQ multiplex PCR. Here the sample spans 6,000 to 9,000 clones, nearly 75% being singletons. The chain carries TRBV9 and TRBJ2-4, with D possibly being TRBD2 (5 bases). The material was CD4+ or CD8+ T cells sorted from blood, obtained in a trial of the OX40 agonist ivuxolimab. This receptor was identified in an adult with an advanced solid tumor such as melanoma, head and neck, liver or kidney cancer. The CDR3 protein is CASSVGLARAENIQYF. CDR3 sequence (DNA): TGTGCCAGCAGCGTAGGCCTAGCTCGCGCTGAAAACATTCAGTACTTC.